A single T cell receptor (beta chain) is shown here with its context. Cohort 3 recovered donors had two negative PCRs, clearance, or symptom resolution. In the original analysis: Using reference gene primer amplification, nucleated cell counts were estimated. Produced via immunoSEQ multiplex PCR; TCRdb's table is partial and in-frame only. D and trimming come from the DNA, and the V and J calls and clone size come from that table. Here the sample spans about 300,000 clones, 70% to 90% being singletons. CDR1 and CDR2 (germline): MDHEN, SYDVKM. V shed 5 bases and J 2 bases; nucleotides not matched to a gene: 22. The CDR3 has 20 residues. This sample was included in a study of blood T cell repertoires in COVID-19. Background on the study: PBMCs, B-cell-depleted T cells, or T cells provided the cDNA or gDNA that made up the material.

The sample taken for sequencing was PBMCs or T cells enriched from blood (not recorded which). The rearrangement joins TRBV28 to TRBJ1-2; 8 bases match TRBD1. The receptor comes from a woman aged 25 to 39 who had recovered from COVID-19. The CDR3 spells CASSLTPPGPRQGTNYGYTF. CDR3 nucleotides: TGTGCCAGCAGTCTAACCCCCCCCGGTCCGCGACAGGGGACGAACTATGGCTACACCTTC.